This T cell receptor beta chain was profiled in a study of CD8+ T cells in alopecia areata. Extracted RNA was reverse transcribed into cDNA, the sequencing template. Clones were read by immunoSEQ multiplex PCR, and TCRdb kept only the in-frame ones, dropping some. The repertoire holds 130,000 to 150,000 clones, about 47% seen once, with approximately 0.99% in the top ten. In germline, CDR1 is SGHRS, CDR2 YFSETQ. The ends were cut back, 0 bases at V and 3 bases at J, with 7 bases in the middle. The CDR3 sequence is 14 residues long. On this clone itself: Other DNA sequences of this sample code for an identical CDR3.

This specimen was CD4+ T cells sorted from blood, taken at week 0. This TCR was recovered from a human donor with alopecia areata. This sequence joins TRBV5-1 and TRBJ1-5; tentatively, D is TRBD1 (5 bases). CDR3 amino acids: CASSLEGLNQPQHF. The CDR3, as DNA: TGCGCCAGCAGCTTGGAGGGACTCAATCAGCCCCAGCATTTT.